The 21 T cell receptor beta chains in this list originate from one sample, sequenced in a study of human T cells and chemical hapten exposure. Specified time point: patch test 2, 6 weeks after DPC sensitization. Indicated treatment: therapeutic diphenylcyclopropenone sensitization with weekly scalp DPC. Unseparated into fractions, whole blood served as the source from which total RNA was extracted. TCRdb independently ran MiXCR on the RACE reads; one entry per CDR3 protein. The sample records tens of thousands of distinct CDR3 sequences, approximately 10% being singletons. This sample comprised whole blood, obtained in connection with sensitization to the hapten diphenylcyclopropenone (DPC). Receptors originate from a woman aged 30 to 39 with alopecia areata. Some clones in this sample may be carry-over from other donors' samples.

To note about this clonotype: The conserved phenylalanine or tryptophan normally closing the CDR3 is absent here, so this likely arose from a read error. This sequence joins TRBV20-1 and TRBJ2-5; the D gene could be TRBD1 or TRBD2 (6 bases each). The germline V gene has CDR1 DFQATT and CDR2 SNEGSKA (reference sequence). V lost 6 bases, J lost 5 bases, and 19 bases lay in between. This CDR3 is 14 amino acids long. The CDR3 spells CSAYREVEFETQYS. The CDR3 DNA is TGCAGTGCGTACAGGGAGGTTGAATTTGAGACCCAGTACTCC.

This clonotype appeared a few times. The gene calls are TRBV12-3 or TRBV12-4 and TRBJ2-6, with D perhaps TRBD1 (5 bases). Trimming stripped 5 bases from V and 0 bases from J, with 14 bases between. CDR3 size: 17 residues. The CDR3 loop reads CASSNRPTYSGANVLTF. The CDR3 nucleotides read TGTGCCAGCAGTAACAGGCCCACCTACTCTGGGGCCAACGTCCTGACTTTC.

This clonotype came up many times. The CDR3, as DNA: TGTGCCAGCAGCCCCCGACAGACCAACGAGATGGAAAAACTGTTTTTT. It codes for CASSPRQTNEMEKLFF. The V gene is TRBV7-9, the J gene TRBJ1-4, with D maybe TRBD1 (5 bases). The germline V and J ends were trimmed by 5 bases and 8 bases, with 21 bases remaining between them. The length of the CDR3 is 16 residues. Germline-derived CDR1 and CDR2 are SEHNR and FQNEAQ (reference sequence).

This clonotype was seen ten or more times. The rearrangement uses TRBV2 and TRBJ2-2; D may be TRBD1 (5 bases). This CDR3 spans 14 amino acids. Between the trimmed V and J ends, which lost 6 bases and 1 base, there was a span of 9 bases. Germline V gene lookup returns CDR1 SNHLY and CDR2 FYNNEI. In nucleotides, the CDR3 is TGTGCCAGCAGGACAGAATTGAACACCGGGGAGCTGTTTTTT. The encoded protein is CASRTELNTGELFF.

This clonotype was observed many times. The chain uses TRBV6-2 or TRBV6-3 and TRBJ2-7; TRBD1 is a possible D gene (6 bases). The V and J ends lost 0 bases and 6 bases respectively, with 18 bases between them. The germline CDR1 and CDR2 sequences are MNHEY and SVGEGT. The CDR3 is 16 amino acids. CDR3 in DNA: TGTGCCAGCAGTTACTCGACTGAACAGGGCTTTGTCGAGCAGTACTTC. Its translation is CASSYSTEQGFVEQYF.

This clonotype came up a few times. This chain joins TRBV5-1 and TRBJ2-3; 8 nucleotides line up with TRBD2. Germline trimming cut 2 bases from V and 4 bases from J; bases unmatched to any gene: 6. Germline V gives CDR1 SGHRS, CDR2 YFSETQ. The CDR3 has 15 residues. The CDR3 DNA reads as TGCGCCAGCAGCTTTACCAGCGGGGGCTCAGATACGCAGTATTTT. It codes for CASSFTSGGSDTQYF.

This chain links TRBV11-1 with TRBJ2-7; TRBD1 matches at 8 bases. Germline assignment: CDR1 SGHAT and CDR2 FQDESV (reference sequence). Trimming removed 0 bases from V and 2 bases from J; junction bases left unmatched: 3. This CDR3 is built from 15 residues. CDR3 coding DNA: TGTGCCAGCAGCTTAGCGGGACAGGAAGCCTACGAGCAGTACTTC. Translation: CASSLAGQEAYEQYF.

This chain links TRBV12-3 or TRBV12-4 with TRBJ2-7; perhaps TRBD1 as D (5 bases). The CDR3 sequence is 15 residues long. V gave up 4 bases and J gave up 0 bases, with 13 bases separating them. CDR3 DNA: TGTGCCAGCAGTTCCCGGGCAGGGTCCTCCTACGAGCAGTACTTC. This sequence encodes CASSSRAGSSYEQYF.

This clonotype was counted many times. The chain couples TRBV28 to TRBJ2-7; D not certain. The CDR3 is made up of 13 amino acids. CDR1 and CDR2 (germline): MDHEN, SYDVKM. V was cut by 1 base and J by 0 bases, with 4 bases left in between. CDR3 sequence reads: CASSLYDSYEQYF. The CDR3 DNA follows: TGTGCCAGCAGTTTATATGACTCCTACGAGCAGTACTTC.

This clonotype was seen only a few times. The chain couples TRBV6-5 to TRBJ2-2; D perhaps matches TRBD2 (7 bases). CDR3 length: 15 amino acids. Germline V gives CDR1 MNHEY, CDR2 SVGAGI. Trimming left V 5 bases short and J 8 bases short, with 18 bases between. In DNA form, the CDR3 reads TGTGCCAGCAGTCGGATCCTGCGGGGGCCGGGGGAGCTGTTTTTT. This codes for CASSRILRGPGELFF.

The V call is TRBV18, the J call TRBJ1-1; 7 bases align to TRBD1. CDR1 is KGHSH and CDR2 is LQKENI in the germline V gene. The trim removed 3 bases at V and 1 base at J, leaving 5 bases unmatched. The CDR3 totals 15 residues. Here the CDR3 DNA reads TGTGCCAGCTCACCGTCGGAGGGGGCGAACACTGAAGCTTTCTTT. Protein: CASSPSEGANTEAFF. The whole variable domain, remainder taken from reference TRBV18 and TRBJ1-1, is NAGVMQNPRHLVRRRGQEARLRCSPMKGHSHVYWYRQLPEEGLKFMVYLQKENIIDESGMPKERFSAEFPKEGPSILRIQQVVRGDSAAYFCASSPSEGANTEAFFGQGTRLTVV.

This clonotype was detected ten times or more. V gene TRBV5-1 combines with J gene TRBJ1-1; D is perhaps TRBD1 (6 bases). V was cut by 4 bases and J by 3 bases, with 13 bases left in between. The CDR3 totals 14 residues. The germline gives CDR1 SGHRS, CDR2 YFSETQ. The CDR3 sequence: CASSRGVLDTEAFF. DNA of the CDR3: TGCGCCAGCAGCAGGGGGGTTTTAGACACTGAAGCTTTCTTT.

The rearrangement links TRBV20-1 to TRBJ2-1; D is perhaps TRBD2 (7 bases). The CDR3 length is 15 residues. Per the germline V gene, CDR1 is DFQATT and CDR2 is SNEGSKA (reference sequence). Trimming stripped 1 base from V and 7 bases from J, with 17 bases between. Written as DNA, the CDR3 is TGCAGTGCTAGAGTAGGGGGGGGCTTGTTGAATGAGCAGTTCTTC. Its translation is CSARVGGGLLNEQFF.

The chain carries TRBV7-2 and TRBJ2-7; possible D gene TRBD2, 6 bases. The CDR3 covers 14 residues. Germline V gives CDR1 SGHTA, CDR2 FQGNSA. Trimming took off 6 bases at V and 3 bases at J, with 15 bases between the two ends. CDR3 sequence: CASSSGPTIYEQYF. The DNA of the CDR3 is TGTGCCAGCAGTAGCGGACCGACTATCTACGAGCAGTACTTC.

The sample holds a few counts of this clonotype. The chain is built from TRBV5-1 and TRBJ1-3, with unresolved D. V lost 7 bases and J lost 0, with 17 bases in between. From germline, CDR1 is SGHRS and CDR2 YFSETQ. The CDR3 loop spans 16 amino acids. Here the CDR3 reads CASSNQLGSSGNTIYF. The CDR3 DNA is TGCGCCAGCTCCAACCAGCTGGGGTCCTCTGGAAACACCATATATTTT.

CDR3 protein: CASSSLGRGRMVEAFF. DNA for the CDR3: TGTGCCAGCAGCTCCCTGGGAAGGGGGCGGATGGTTGAAGCTTTCTTT. The chain joins TRBV7-9 to TRBJ1-1, with 7 bases matching TRBD1. Germline V lookup: CDR1 SEHNR, CDR2 FQNEAQ (reference sequence). The CDR3 totals 16 residues. J was trimmed by 7 bases and V by 4 bases; bases with no gene match: 15.

This clonotype appeared many times. V usage is TRBV6-2 or TRBV6-3 and J usage is TRBJ2-3, with 8 nucleotides matching TRBD2. Looked up from germline, CDR1 is MNHEY and CDR2 is SVGEGT. The CDR3 is made up of 16 amino acids. After removal of 4 bases from V and 5 bases from J, the junction contained 11 bases not matched to a gene. The CDR3 spells CASSWRTSKRGDTQYF. DNA of the CDR3: TGTGCCAGCAGTTGGAGGACTAGCAAGAGAGGAGATACGCAGTATTTT.

V gene TRBV28 combines with J gene TRBJ2-4; D is possibly TRBD1 (5 bases). From germline, CDR1 is MDHEN and CDR2 SYDVKM. This CDR3 spans 15 amino acids. V lost 3 bases, J lost 0 bases, and 9 bases lay in between. DNA for the CDR3: TGTGCCAGCAGTTTGACAGTTCTAGCCAAAAACATTCAGTACTTC. This translates into CASSLTVLAKNIQYF.

This clonotype was observed at least ten times. The chain combines TRBV15 with TRBJ1-1; tentatively, D is TRBD1 (5 bases). The CDR3 has 16 amino acids. V was clipped by 0 bases and J by 0 bases, with 11 bases between them. Germline V gene sequence: CDR1 LNHNV, CDR2 YYDKDF (reference sequence). The CDR3 protein is CATSRDLGVLNTEAFF. CDR3 nucleotides: TGTGCCACCAGCAGAGACTTGGGGGTTTTGAACACTGAAGCTTTCTTT.

This clonotype was recorded a few times. This chain connects TRBV28 to TRBJ1-1; D gene unclear. The CDR3 runs 15 residues. Trimming removed 2 bases at V and 2 bases at J, with 12 bases between. From germline, CDR1 is MDHEN and CDR2 SYDVKM. CDR3 nucleotides: TGTGCCAGCAGTTTACTTCCTAGTCTTAACACTGAAGCTTTCTTT. Translation gives CASSLLPSLNTEAFF.

The chain couples TRBV30 to TRBJ2-5, with 8 bases matching TRBD1. After removal of 2 bases from V and 5 bases from J, the junction contained 16 bases not matched to a gene. CDR1 is GTSNPN, CDR2 SVGIG, per germline (reference sequence). This CDR3 region has 17 residues. CDR3 nucleotides: TGTGCCTGGAGTATCGGCCAGGGGGCCCTAGCTATGGAGACCCAGTACTTC. Protein product: CAWSIGQGALAMETQYF.